Sequencing of this TCR beta chain was carried out in a study of human T cells and chemical hapten exposure (dated by TCRdb to the early 2020s). For the wider study: For sensitization, 2% DPC in acetone was applied to a roughly 2 cm by roughly 2 cm area of upper inner arm skin. Roughly 30 alopecia patients provided blood for TCR sequencing at one to four time points (pre-sensitization, 2, 6 and 24 weeks). The patient cohort, mostly female, included alopecia areata with under or over 50% scalp involvement, alopecia totalis and alopecia universalis. Throughout the study period of 20 to 30 weeks, patients also received therapeutic DPC doses to the scalp every week. Blood was sampled from patients pre-sensitization (week 0) and at 2, 6 and about 24 weeks after DPC sensitization. Patch testing was performed on the upper back with Finn chambers containing 0.01% DPC, and the patch tests were scored after 6 days according to International Contact Dermatitis Research Group standards. Libraries were combined into a pool for sequencing, and differences in TCR yield between samples came mainly from small differences in library volumes within the pool. Peripheral blood TCR repertoire changes were tracked in vivo in alopecia patients during primary and secondary sensitization to the hapten diphenylcyclopropenone (DPC).

On the study overall, not on this receptor specifically: Repeated subsampling changed both the strength of the expansion versus patch-test correlation and the threshold at which the correlation became significant. The number of PT1 expanded TCRs positively correlated with patch test score, significant at thresholds 8, 16 and 32 but not 4. Expanded TCRs formed significantly more large CDR3 similarity clusters than pre-sensitization or healthy control sets, consistent with antigen-driven responses. Because every patient had alopecia, a presumed autoimmune disease, the patients' immune response might differ from that of healthy individuals. DPC sensitization did not change the number of TCRs with a frequency above 1 in 1000, and there was no evidence of changes in global repertoire structure.

Taken from the germline V gene, the CDR1 and CDR2 loops are SGHRS and YFSETQ. Taken from cysteine to phenylalanine, the CDR3 has 15 residues. The sequence is cut down to CDR3 DNA, 45 bases in frame from base 1. Deletion took 4 bases off V and 1 base off J, with a span of 15 bases between the germline ends. The time point label for this specimen denotes: patch test 1, 2 weeks after DPC sensitization. The treatment or condition label of this sample denotes: therapeutic diphenylcyclopropenone sensitization with weekly scalp DPC. Blood at each patch-test visit was drawn before the patch test was applied. Patients were considered eligible if aged 18 to 70, diagnosed with alopecia and deemed suitable for DPC therapy, and patients were excluded if pregnant. Total RNA was extracted from unfractionated whole blood collected in Tempus Blood RNA tubes. The library was obtained by RACE. Sequencing was carried out with a NextSeq 500. Library preparation attached unique molecular identifiers to individual cDNA molecules for quantitative, reproducible TCR counting. For every blood RNA sample, sequencing covered both the TCR alpha and TCR beta chains. Processing in the source paper ran as follows. Samples had a median of approximately 96,000 TCRs, with a range from roughly 20,000 to 690,600. The Decombinator software suite was used to annotate the V, J and CDR3 of the TCR reads. Every sample was subsampled to the same number of TCRs (28,000) for the PS versus PT1 abundance plots. TCRs were defined as expanded if absent before sensitization and observed at least eight times at the 2-week time point. TCRdb redid the processing of the public reads, applying fastp at Q25 and MiXCR, and retained in-frame beta chains. Rows are combined by CDR3 protein, so each entry shows the most common genes and DNA. The V and J calls follow TCRdb's processing rather than the paper's. In all, the sample holds some 380,000 distinct CDR3 sequences, and roughly 4.8% of those were seen once. Around 2.3% of the sample is held by the ten biggest clonotypes.

This clonotype was recorded a few times. The antigen it recognizes is unknown. No qualities accompany the bases; no much larger clone lies one base away. This clonotype originated in a woman aged 45-59 years with alopecia areata. Some clones in this sample may be carry-over from other donors' samples. The sequence joins TRBV5-1 to TRBJ2-7; a tentative D call is TRBD2 (5 bases match). Sequences were derived from whole blood, sampled in connection with sensitization to the hapten diphenylcyclopropenone (DPC). Here is the DNA: TGCGCCAGCAGCGACGTCACGGGGTCTTCCTACGAGCAGTACTTC. Its product reads: CASSDVTGSSYEQYF.